This T cell receptor beta chain stems from a study of CD8+ T cells in alopecia areata. Study background: Tofacitinib ran for 6 to 18 months before 6 months off drug.

RNA extraction was followed by reverse transcription into cDNA, which acted as the sequencing template. Profiled with immunoSEQ multiplex PCR; TCRdb holds only in-frame clones, not every one. The table lists over 120,000 clones, around 50% of them singletons. Germline V gene data show CDR1 as SGHNT and CDR2 as YYREEE (reference sequence). Trimming pared 6 bases from V and 2 bases from J, leaving 15 bases between. The CDR3 is 16 residues long. The specimen comprised CD4+ T cells sorted from blood, sampled at week 0. The clonotype was recovered from a human donor with alopecia areata. V is TRBV5-4 and J is TRBJ2-6, with D perhaps given as TRBD1 or TRBD2 (6 bases each). This CDR3 reads CASTIPGGPGANVLTF. As DNA, the CDR3 is TGTGCCAGCACCATACCCGGGGGCCCTGGGGCCAACGTCCTGACTTTC.